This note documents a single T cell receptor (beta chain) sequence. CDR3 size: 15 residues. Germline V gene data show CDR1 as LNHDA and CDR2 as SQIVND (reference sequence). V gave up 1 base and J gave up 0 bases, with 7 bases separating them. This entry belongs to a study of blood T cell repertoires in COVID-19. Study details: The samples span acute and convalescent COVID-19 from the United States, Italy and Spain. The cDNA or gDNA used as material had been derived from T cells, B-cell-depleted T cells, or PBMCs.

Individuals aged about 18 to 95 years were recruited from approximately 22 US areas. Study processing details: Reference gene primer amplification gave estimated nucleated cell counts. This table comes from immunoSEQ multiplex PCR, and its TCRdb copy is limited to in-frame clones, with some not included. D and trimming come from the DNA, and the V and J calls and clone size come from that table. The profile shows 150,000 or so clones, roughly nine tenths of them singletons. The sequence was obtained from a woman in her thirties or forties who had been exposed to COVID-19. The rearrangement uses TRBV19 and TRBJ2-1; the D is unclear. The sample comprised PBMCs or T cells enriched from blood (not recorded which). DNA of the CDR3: TGTGCCAGTAGTATAGGACAAACCTCCTACAATGAGCAGTTCTTC. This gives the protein CASSIGQTSYNEQFF.